Described below is a single TCR beta chain sequence and its context. Trimming pared 2 bases from V and 6 bases from J, leaving 11 bases between. Germline loops: CDR1 MGHDK, CDR2 SYGVNS. CDR3 length: 13 amino acids. This specimen comes from a study of blood T cell repertoires in COVID-19. Study-level background: Sites in the United States, Italy and Spain provided acute and convalescent COVID-19 samples. From T cells, B-cell-depleted T cells, or PBMCs came the material, which was cDNA or gDNA.

Original methodology: Scientists estimated how many nucleated cells there were by amplifying reference gene primers. The table came from immunoSEQ multiplex PCR; TCRdb's copy has only in-frame clones and leaves some out. V and J calls and clone size are copied from that table; D and trimming were computed from the DNA. The sample carries 180,000 or so clones, around 81% recorded once. Sequencing used peripheral blood. The clonotype comes from a woman aged 40 to 55 with COVID-19, enrolled during active disease. The rearrangement joins TRBV25-1 to TRBJ2-7; no firm D call. CDR3 sequence: CASSESSRLEQYF. The DNA of the CDR3 is TGTGCCAGCAGTGAAAGTTCCCGACTCGAGCAGTACTTC.